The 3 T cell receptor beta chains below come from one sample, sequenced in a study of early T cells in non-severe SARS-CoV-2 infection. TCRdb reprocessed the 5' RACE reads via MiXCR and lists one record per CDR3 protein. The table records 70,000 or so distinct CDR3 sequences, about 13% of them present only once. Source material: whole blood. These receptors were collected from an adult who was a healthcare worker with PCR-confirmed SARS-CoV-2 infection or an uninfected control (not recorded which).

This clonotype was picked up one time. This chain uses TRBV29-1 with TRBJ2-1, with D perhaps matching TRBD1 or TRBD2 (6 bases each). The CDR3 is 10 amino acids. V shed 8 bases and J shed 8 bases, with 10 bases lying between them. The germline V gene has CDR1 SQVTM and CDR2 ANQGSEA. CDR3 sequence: CSFGGDEQFF. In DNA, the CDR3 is TGCAGCTTCGGGGGCGATGAGCAGTTCTTC.

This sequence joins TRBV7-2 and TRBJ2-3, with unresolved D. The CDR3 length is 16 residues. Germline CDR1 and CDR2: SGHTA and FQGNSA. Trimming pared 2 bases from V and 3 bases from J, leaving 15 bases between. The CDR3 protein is CASSLSPQIGTDTQYF. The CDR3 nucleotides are TGTGCCAGCAGCTTATCCCCACAGATAGGGACAGATACGCAGTATTTT.

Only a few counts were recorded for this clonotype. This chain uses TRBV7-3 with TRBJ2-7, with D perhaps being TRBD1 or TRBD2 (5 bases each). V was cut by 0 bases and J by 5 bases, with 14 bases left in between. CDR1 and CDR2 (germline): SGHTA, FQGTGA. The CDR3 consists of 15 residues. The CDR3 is CASSLTTGPPHEQYF. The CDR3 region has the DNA TGTGCCAGCAGCTTAACGACGGGGCCTCCCCACGAGCAGTACTTC. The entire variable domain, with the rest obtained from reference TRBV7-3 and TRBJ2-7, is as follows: GAGVSQTPSNKVTEKGKYVELRCDPISGHTALYWYRQSLGQGPEFLIYFQGTGAADDSGLPNDRFFAVRPEGSVSTLKIQRTERGDSAVYLCASSLTTGPPHEQYFGPGTRLTVT.